The rows below give T cell receptor beta chains drawn from one sample of a study of shared clonotypes between healthy human individuals. Profiling relied on immunoSEQ multiplex PCR, and the TCRdb table lists in-frame clones only, not all of them. Of about 710,000 clones listed, around 78% are singletons. Sequencing input: memory CD4+ T cells sorted from blood. The origin of the receptors is a woman in her twenties or thirties in good health. The CDR3 runs from the conserved cysteine through the conserved F or W. D genes are given only for firm matches. Clone size is not always given. Where it is, it says once, few, many or a class for expanded clones.

j_gene	v_gene	abundance	d_gene	CDR3aa	CDR3nt
TRBJ2-3	TRBV6-6	-	TRBD2	CASSQTSGSNTQYF	TGTGCCAGCAGCCAGACTAGCGGGAGTAATACGCAGTATTTT
TRBJ2-7	TRBV2	-	-	CASSEMTDSYEQYF	TGTGCCAGCAGTGAAATGACAGACTCCTACGAGCAGTACTTC
TRBJ1-5	TRBV28	-	-	CASSHRRRQPQHF	TGTGCCAGCAGTCACAGGAGGAGACAGCCCCAGCATTTT
TRBJ1-5	TRBV5-1	few	TRBD1	CASSLQGNQPQHF	TGCGCCAGCAGCCTACAGGGGAATCAGCCCCAGCATTTT
TRBJ1-5	TRBV27	-	-	CASSLGQGNQPQHF	TGTGCCAGCAGTTTAGGGCAGGGAAATCAGCCCCAGCATTTT
TRBJ2-7	TRBV28	-	TRBD1	CASTHRDRGYEQYF	TGTGCCAGCACCCACCGGGACAGGGGCTACGAGCAGTACTTC
TRBJ2-1	TRBV7-9	-	-	CASSRTSNEQFF	TGTGCCAGCAGCCGGACTTCTAATGAGCAGTTCTTC
TRBJ2-2	TRBV7-2	-	-	CASSLVWGSSGELFF	TGTGCCAGCAGCTTAGTATGGGGGTCGAGCGGGGAGCTGTTTTTT
TRBJ2-7	TRBV4-2	-	-	CASSQDRDDLYEQYF	TGTGCCAGCAGCCAAGACCGGGATGACCTCTACGAGCAGTACTTC
TRBJ2-7	TRBV13	-	TRBD1	CASSFSRLGQGEEQYF	TGTGCCAGCAGCTTCTCCCGACTGGGACAGGGTGAGGAGCAGTACTTC
TRBJ2-1	TRBV27	-	-	CASRSMARTSYNEQFF	TGTGCCAGCAGAAGCATGGCTAGGACCTCCTACAATGAGCAGTTCTTC
TRBJ1-1	TRBV19	many	-	CASRAVGPPNTEAFF	TGTGCCAGTAGGGCCGTAGGGCCGCCAAACACTGAAGCTTTCTTT
TRBJ2-3	TRBV19	-	TRBD1	CASSISTGGPDTQYF	TGTGCCAGTAGTATCTCGACAGGGGGCCCAGATACGCAGTATTTT
TRBJ1-5	TRBV6-1	-	-	CASSDRGNQPQHF	TGTGCCAGCAGTGACAGGGGCAATCAGCCCCAGCATTTT
TRBJ2-1	TRBV2	-	TRBD2	CASSPGTSGNNEQFF	TGTGCCAGCAGTCCCGGGACTAGCGGGAACAATGAGCAGTTCTTC
TRBJ1-4	TRBV23-1	once	-	CASGLPGATNEKLFF	TGCGCCAGCGGACTTCCCGGGGCCACTAATGAAAAACTGTTTTTT
TRBJ1-6	TRBV27	-	-	CASSLVDSPLHF	TGTGCCAGCAGTTTAGTTGATTCACCCCTCCACTTT
TRBJ2-7	TRBV7-2	few	TRBD2	CASSSRTSGSINEQYF	TGTGCCAGCAGCTCCCGGACTAGCGGGAGTATAAACGAGCAGTACTTC
TRBJ2-5	TRBV2	once	TRBD2	CASSEGREARETQYF	TGTGCCAGCAGTGAAGGGCGGGAGGCCCGGGAGACCCAGTACTTC
TRBJ2-2	TRBV5-1	-	TRBD2	CASSPEPGLARNTGELFF	TGCGCCAGCAGCCCGGAACCCGGACTAGCGAGAAACACCGGGGAGCTGTTTTTT
TRBJ1-2	TRBV5-1	-	-	CASSYVESSNYGYTF	TGCGCCAGCAGCTATGTGGAGTCCTCTAACTATGGCTACACCTTC
TRBJ2-7	TRBV19	-	-	CASGYRQGYEQYF	TGTGCCAGTGGGTATCGGCAGGGGTACGAGCAGTACTTC